The sequence of this T cell receptor beta chain was determined in a study of metastatic and nonmetastatic thyroid tumors. Study information: Repertoires from malignant and benign thyroid patients were compared across blood and tumor or nodule tissue.

This clone has ten or more counts. Its cognate antigen is unknown. In the original workflow: CDR3 was compared across clinicopathological groups, and the resulting differences were used to build a distant-metastasis classifier for papillary thyroid cancer. Via MiXCR, TCRdb re-called the PCR reads. The authors' filters were not applied to this entry. The sample lists tens of thousands of clones; 25% were seen once. The V end lost 1 base, the J end lost 6 bases, and 10 bases lay between the germline ends. The CDR3 is made up of 14 amino acids. CDR1 SGHTA and CDR2 FQGNSA come from the germline V gene. Findings and limits, study-wide: Reportedly, malignant thyroid tumors had significantly higher TCR beta diversity than benign nodules, in blood and tumor.

Among the patients, none had received any treatment before thyroid surgery. The chain employs TRBV7-2 and TRBJ2-1; TRBD2 is a possible D gene (7 bases). The specimen was blood. This receptor was obtained from a female donor with papillary thyroid cancer or a benign thyroid nodule (not recorded which). Some clones in this sample may be carry-over from other donors' samples. The chain's CDR3 is CASSLGGGLNEQFF. The CDR3, as DNA: TGTGCCAGCAGCTTAGGGGGGGGGCTCAATGAGCAGTTCTTC.